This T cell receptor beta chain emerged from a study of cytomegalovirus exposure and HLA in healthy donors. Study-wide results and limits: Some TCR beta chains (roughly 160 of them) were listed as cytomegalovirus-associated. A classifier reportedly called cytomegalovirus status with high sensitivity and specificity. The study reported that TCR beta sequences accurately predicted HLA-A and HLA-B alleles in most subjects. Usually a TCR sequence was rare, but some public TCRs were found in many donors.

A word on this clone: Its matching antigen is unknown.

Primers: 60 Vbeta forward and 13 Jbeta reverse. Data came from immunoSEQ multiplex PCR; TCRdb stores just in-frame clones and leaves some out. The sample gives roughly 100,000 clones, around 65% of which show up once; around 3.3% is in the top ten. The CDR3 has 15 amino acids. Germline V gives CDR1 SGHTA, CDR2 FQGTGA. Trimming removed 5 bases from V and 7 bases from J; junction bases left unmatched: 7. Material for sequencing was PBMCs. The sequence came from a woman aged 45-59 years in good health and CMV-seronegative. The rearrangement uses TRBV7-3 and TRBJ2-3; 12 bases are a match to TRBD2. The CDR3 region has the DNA TGTGCCAGCAGCCCGACTAGCGGGAGTTCATATACGCAGTATTTT. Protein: CASSPTSGSSYTQYF.